These 14 T cell receptor beta chains came from one sample sequenced in a study of T cell responses to AZD1222 COVID-19 vaccine. Assay: immunoSEQ multiplex PCR; the TCRdb copy retains only in-frame clones and omits some. The sample lists more than 95,000 clones, 88% occurring once. This specimen consisted of peripheral blood, obtained on day 0 of AZD1222 vaccination. The receptors derive from an adult in good health.

This chain links TRBV7-2 with TRBJ1-1; D is uncertain. Deletions cut 1 base from V and 0 bases from J, with 6 bases between. Germline V gene data show CDR1 as SGHTA and CDR2 as FQGNSA. This CDR3 is 14 amino acids long. CDR3 nucleotide sequence: TGTGCCAGCAGCTTAGGGACGATGAACACTGAAGCTTTCTTT. This sequence encodes CASSLGTMNTEAFF.

The CDR3 DNA sequence: TGTGCCAGCAGTTTGACAGGACCGAACACTGAAGCTTTCTTT. Its protein is CASSLTGPNTEAFF. This chain connects TRBV28 to TRBJ1-1; D might be TRBD1 (6 bases). V lost 3 bases and J 1 base, leaving 9 bases between the germline ends. The CDR3 is made up of 14 amino acids. Germline values: CDR1 MDHEN, CDR2 SYDVKM.

This clone was seen once. The rearrangement links TRBV7-3 to TRBJ2-1; 7 nucleotides align to TRBD2. Losses at the gene ends were 3 bases for V and 9 bases for J; bases not matched to a gene: 8. The CDR3 covers 14 residues. Per the germline V gene, CDR1 is SGHTA and CDR2 is FQGTGA. The CDR3 sequence is CASSLTGTTGEQFF. Here the CDR3 DNA reads TGTGCCAGCAGCTTGACCGGGACTACAGGTGAGCAGTTCTTC.

The V call is TRBV25-1, the J call TRBJ1-3; D is possibly TRBD1 (5 bases). V dropped 1 base and J dropped 4 bases, with 11 bases sitting between them. Germline-derived CDR1 and CDR2 are MGHDK and SYGVNS. The CDR3 has 15 amino acids. As DNA, the CDR3 is TGTGCCAGCAGTGAATCCAACACAGGAGGAAACACCATATATTTT. Its protein product is CASSESNTGGNTIYF.

V is TRBV5-1 and J is TRBJ2-1; 10 bases agree with TRBD2. Germline values: CDR1 SGHRS, CDR2 YFSETQ. The CDR3 is 13 residues long. The V gene end was trimmed by 5 bases and the J gene end by 8 bases; junction bases not matched to a gene: 4. For the CDR3, the DNA is TGCGCCAGCAGGCTAGCGGGAGACCATGAGCAGTTCTTC. It yields the protein CASRLAGDHEQFF.

V gene TRBV27 combines with J gene TRBJ2-1, with D maybe TRBD2 (5 bases). The germline gives CDR1 MNHEY, CDR2 SMNVEV (reference sequence). Trimming stripped 3 bases from V and 10 bases from J, with 19 bases between. The CDR3 length is 15 residues. CDR3 in DNA: TGTGCCAGCAGTTTCCCCTGGGCTTCAAAGCGGGAGCAGTTCTTC. The encoded protein is CASSFPWASKREQFF.

The chain is built from TRBV11-2 and TRBJ2-5; TRBD2 matches 8 bases. The CDR3 is 14 residues long. CDR1 is SGHAT, CDR2 FQNNGV, per germline. V trimming: 7 bases; J trimming: 1 base; junction bases outside the gene matches: 5. This chain's CDR3 is CASTPRGGQETQYF. The DNA of the CDR3 is TGTGCCAGCACCCCCCGGGGGGGCCAAGAGACCCAGTACTTC.

The chain carries TRBV28 and TRBJ2-7, with 7 nucleotides matching TRBD1. Germline loops: CDR1 MDHEN, CDR2 SYDVKM. The CDR3 has 15 amino acids. Trimming removed 5 bases from V and 3 bases from J; junction bases left unmatched: 10. The CDR3 DNA reads TGTGCCAGCAGTACCGACAGGGCTATAGACTACGAGCAGTACTTC. It yields the protein CASSTDRAIDYEQYF.

The J gene is TRBJ2-7, the V gene TRBV19; 11 bases fit TRBD1. The junction had 12 bases not matched to a gene; V was cut back by 5 bases and J by 0 bases. Germline-derived CDR1 and CDR2 are LNHDA and SQIVND (reference sequence). The CDR3 length is 18 residues. For the CDR3, the DNA is TGTGCCAGTAGTCTCAACCCCCACGGGACAGGGGGCTCCTACGAGCAGTACTTC. Encoded protein: CASSLNPHGTGGSYEQYF.

J is TRBJ2-7 and V is TRBV20-1; a weak D match, TRBD2 (6 bases). V lost 7 bases to trimming and J lost 3 bases, with 10 bases between them. Germline lookup yields CDR1 DFQATT and CDR2 SNEGSKA (reference sequence). The CDR3 spans 11 residues. The CDR3 sequence: CSDYGGYEQYF. For the CDR3, the DNA is TGCAGTGATTACGGGGGCTACGAGCAGTACTTC.

V is TRBV9 and J is TRBJ2-6, with D perhaps matching TRBD1 (6 bases). Germline V gene data show CDR1 as SGDLS and CDR2 as YYNGEE. This CDR3 region has 17 residues. V dropped 6 bases and J dropped 0 bases, with 16 bases sitting between them. CDR3 sequence reads: CASTLGGSLSGANVLTF. The CDR3 bases are TGTGCCAGCACCCTTGGGGGCTCGCTCTCTGGGGCCAACGTCCTGACTTTC.

This clone was picked up one time. The chain carries TRBV19 and TRBJ2-1; D is ambiguous. The CDR3 runs to 15 residues. The germline V and J ends were trimmed by 1 base and 0 bases, with 7 bases remaining between them. CDR1 is LNHDA, CDR2 SQIVND, per germline (reference sequence). CDR3 nucleotides: TGTGCCAGTAGTATAGGGCAAAGCTCCTACAATGAGCAGTTCTTC. Translated, it gives CASSIGQSSYNEQFF.

V gene TRBV10-3 combines with J gene TRBJ2-5, with D possibly called TRBD1 or TRBD2 (5 bases each). Looked up from germline, CDR1 is ENHRY and CDR2 is SYGVKD. This CDR3 is 14 amino acids long. Trimming removed 3 bases from V and 3 bases from J, with 11 bases in between. Here the CDR3 DNA reads TGTGCCATCAGTGAAACCGGGACGGAAGAGACCCAGTACTTC. Residues: CAISETGTEETQYF.

Remarks on this clone: The junction differs from germline at one of its ends, possibly a read error. The rearrangement joins TRBV23-1 to TRBJ1-5, with D hard to call. TRBV23-1 is filed as an ORF, its function uncertain. CDR3 length: 17 residues. CDR3 coding DNA: TGCGCCAGCACTCAATCGTGTGAGGACTATAGCAATCAGCCCCAGCATTTT. Protein sequence: CASTQSCEDYSNQPQHF.